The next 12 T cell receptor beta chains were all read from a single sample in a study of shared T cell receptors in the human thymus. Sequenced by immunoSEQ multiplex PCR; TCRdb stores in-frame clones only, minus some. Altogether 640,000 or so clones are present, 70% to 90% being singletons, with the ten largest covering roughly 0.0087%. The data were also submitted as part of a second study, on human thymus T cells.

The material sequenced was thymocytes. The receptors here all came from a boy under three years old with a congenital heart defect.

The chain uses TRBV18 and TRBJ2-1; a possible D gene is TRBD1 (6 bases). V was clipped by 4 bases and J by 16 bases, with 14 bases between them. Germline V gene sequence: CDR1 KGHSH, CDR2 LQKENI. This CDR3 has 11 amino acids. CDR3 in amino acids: CASSRPGVKFF. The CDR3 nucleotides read TGTGCCAGCTCACGTCCAGGGGTGAAATTCTTC.

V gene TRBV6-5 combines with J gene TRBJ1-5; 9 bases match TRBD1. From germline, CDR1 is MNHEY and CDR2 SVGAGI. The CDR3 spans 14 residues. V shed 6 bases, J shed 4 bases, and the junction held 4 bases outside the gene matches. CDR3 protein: CASRRGQGNQPQHF. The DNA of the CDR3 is TGTGCCAGCAGGCGAGGACAGGGGAATCAGCCCCAGCATTTT.

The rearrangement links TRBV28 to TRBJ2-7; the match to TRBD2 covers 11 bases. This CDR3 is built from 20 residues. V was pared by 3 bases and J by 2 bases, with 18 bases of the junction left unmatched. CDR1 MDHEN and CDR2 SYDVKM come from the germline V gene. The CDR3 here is CASSLAPIFGSGRAPYEQYF. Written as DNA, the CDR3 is TGTGCCAGCAGTTTGGCCCCGATCTTCGGTAGCGGGAGGGCACCCTACGAGCAGTACTTC.

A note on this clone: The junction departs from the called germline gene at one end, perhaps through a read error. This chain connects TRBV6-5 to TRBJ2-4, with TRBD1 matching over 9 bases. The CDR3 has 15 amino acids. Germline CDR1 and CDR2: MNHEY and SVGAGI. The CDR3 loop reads CASSPLGTGTHFLDF. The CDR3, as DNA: TGTGCCAGCAGTCCCCTTGGGACAGGGACACACTTTCTCGACTTC.

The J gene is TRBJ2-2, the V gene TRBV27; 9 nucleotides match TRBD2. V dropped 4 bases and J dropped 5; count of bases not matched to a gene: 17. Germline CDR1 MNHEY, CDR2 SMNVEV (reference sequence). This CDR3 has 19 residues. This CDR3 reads CASSCGASGDRRLTGELFF. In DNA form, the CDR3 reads TGTGCCAGCAGTTGCGGGGCTAGCGGGGACCGACGGTTGACCGGGGAGCTGTTTTTT.

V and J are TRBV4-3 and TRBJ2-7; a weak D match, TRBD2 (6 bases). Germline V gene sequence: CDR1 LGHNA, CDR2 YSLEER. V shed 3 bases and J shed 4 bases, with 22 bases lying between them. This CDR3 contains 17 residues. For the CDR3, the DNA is TGCGCCAGCAGCCAGGAGGGACCAACCGAATCCCTTTACGAGCAGTACTTC. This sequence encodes CASSQEGPTESLYEQYF.

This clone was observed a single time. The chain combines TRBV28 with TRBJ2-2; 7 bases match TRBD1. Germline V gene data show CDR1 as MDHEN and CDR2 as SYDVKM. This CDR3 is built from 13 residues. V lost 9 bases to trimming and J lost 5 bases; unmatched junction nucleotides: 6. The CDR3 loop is CASDRVGTGELFF. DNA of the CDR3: TGTGCCAGTGACAGGGTTGGGACCGGGGAGCTGTTTTTT.

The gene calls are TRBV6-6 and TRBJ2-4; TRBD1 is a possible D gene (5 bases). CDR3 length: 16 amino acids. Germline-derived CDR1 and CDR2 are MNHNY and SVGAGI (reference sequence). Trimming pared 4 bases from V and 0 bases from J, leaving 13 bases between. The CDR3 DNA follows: TGTGCCAGCAGTTCGGCCAGGGCTCTAGCCAAAAACATTCAGTACTTC. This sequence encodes CASSSARALAKNIQYF.

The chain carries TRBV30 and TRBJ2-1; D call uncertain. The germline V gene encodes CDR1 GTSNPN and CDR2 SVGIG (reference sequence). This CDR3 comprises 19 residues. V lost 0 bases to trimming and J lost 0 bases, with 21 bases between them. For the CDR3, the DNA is TGTGCCTGGAGTGTATGGCTAGTTCCTTTAAAAAGCTCCTACAATGAGCAGTTCTTC. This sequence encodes CAWSVWLVPLKSSYNEQFF.

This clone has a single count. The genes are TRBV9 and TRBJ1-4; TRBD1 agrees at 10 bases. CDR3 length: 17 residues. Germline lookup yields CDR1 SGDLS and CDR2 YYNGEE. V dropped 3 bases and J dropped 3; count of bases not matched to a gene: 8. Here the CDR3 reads CASSADRGQYPNEKLFF. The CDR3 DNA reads TGTGCCAGCAGCGCTGACAGGGGGCAGTATCCTAATGAAAAACTGTTTTTT. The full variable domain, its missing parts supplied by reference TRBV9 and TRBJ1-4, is DSGVTQTPKHLITATGQRVTLRCSPRSGDLSVYWYQQSLDQGLQFLIQYYNGEERAKGNILERFSAQQFPDLHSELNLSSLELGDSALYFCASSADRGQYPNEKLFFGSGTQLSVL.

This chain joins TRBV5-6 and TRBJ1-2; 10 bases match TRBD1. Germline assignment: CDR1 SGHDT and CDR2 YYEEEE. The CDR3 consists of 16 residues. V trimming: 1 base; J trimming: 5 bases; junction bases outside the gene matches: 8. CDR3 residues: CASSLLNGDRGYGYTF. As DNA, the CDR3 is TGTGCCAGCAGCTTGTTAAATGGGGACAGGGGATATGGCTACACCTTC.

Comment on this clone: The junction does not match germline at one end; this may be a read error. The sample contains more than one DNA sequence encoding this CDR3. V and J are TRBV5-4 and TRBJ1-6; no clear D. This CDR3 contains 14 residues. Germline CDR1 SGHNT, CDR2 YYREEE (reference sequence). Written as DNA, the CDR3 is TGTGCCAGCAGCTTGTCCCCGTATAATTCCCCCCTCCACTTT. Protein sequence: CASSLSPYNSPLHF. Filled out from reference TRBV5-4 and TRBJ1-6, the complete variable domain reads ETGVTQSPTHLIKTRGQQVTLRCSSQSGHNTVSWYQQALGQGPQFIFQYYREEENGRGNFPPRFSGLQFPNYSSELNVNALELDDSALYLCASSLSPYNSPLHFGNGTRLTVT.